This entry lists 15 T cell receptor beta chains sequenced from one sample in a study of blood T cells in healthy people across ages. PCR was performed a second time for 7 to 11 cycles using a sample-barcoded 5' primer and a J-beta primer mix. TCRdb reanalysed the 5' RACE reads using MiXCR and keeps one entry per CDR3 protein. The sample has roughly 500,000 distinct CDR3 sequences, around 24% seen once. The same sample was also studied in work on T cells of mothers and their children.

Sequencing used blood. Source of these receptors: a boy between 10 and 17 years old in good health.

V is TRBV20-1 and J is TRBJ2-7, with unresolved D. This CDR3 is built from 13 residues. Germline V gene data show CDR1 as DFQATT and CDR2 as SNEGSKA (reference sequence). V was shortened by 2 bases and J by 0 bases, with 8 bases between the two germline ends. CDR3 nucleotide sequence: TGCAGTGCTAGACGGACGTCCTCCTACGAGCAGTACTTC. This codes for CSARRTSSYEQYF.

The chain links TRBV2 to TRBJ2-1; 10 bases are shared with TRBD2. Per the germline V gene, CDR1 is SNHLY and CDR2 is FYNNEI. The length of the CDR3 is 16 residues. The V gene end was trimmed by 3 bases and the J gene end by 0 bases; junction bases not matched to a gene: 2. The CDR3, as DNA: TGTGCCAGCAGTGATAAGCGGGGGGGCTCCTACAATGAGCAGTTCTTC. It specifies CASSDKRGGSYNEQFF.

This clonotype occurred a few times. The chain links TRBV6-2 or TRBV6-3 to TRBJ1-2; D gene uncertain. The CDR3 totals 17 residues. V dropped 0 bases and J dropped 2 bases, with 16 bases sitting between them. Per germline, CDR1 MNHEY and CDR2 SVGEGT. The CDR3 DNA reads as TGTGCCAGCAGTTACTCGAAGTCCGGGCGGCCAAACTATGGCTACACCTTC. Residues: CASSYSKSGRPNYGYTF.

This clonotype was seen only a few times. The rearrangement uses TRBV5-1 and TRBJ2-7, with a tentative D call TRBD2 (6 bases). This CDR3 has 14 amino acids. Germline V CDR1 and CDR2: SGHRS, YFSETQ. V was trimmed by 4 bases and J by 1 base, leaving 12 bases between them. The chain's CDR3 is CASSTKAGSYEQYF. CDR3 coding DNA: TGCGCCAGCAGCACGAAGGCGGGGTCCTACGAGCAGTACTTC.

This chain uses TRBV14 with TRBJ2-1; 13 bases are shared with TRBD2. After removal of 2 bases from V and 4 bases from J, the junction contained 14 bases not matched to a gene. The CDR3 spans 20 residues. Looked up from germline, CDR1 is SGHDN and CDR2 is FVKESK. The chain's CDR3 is CASSQRGHGLAGDGYNEQFF. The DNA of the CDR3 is TGTGCCAGCAGCCAAAGGGGACACGGACTAGCGGGAGACGGGTACAATGAGCAGTTCTTC.

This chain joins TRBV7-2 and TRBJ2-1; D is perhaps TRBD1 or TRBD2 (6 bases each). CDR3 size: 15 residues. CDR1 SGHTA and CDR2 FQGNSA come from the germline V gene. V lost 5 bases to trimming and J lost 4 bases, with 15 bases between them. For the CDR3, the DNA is TGTGCCAGCAGCCCTAGGAGGGGGGAGTACAATGAGCAGTTCTTC. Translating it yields CASSPRRGEYNEQFF.

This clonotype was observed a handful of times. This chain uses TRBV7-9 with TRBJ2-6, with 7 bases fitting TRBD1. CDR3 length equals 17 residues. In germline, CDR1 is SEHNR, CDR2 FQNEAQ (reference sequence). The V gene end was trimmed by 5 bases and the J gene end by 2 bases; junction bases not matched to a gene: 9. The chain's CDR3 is CASSPTGASPGANVLTF. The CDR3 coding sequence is TGTGCCAGCAGCCCAACAGGGGCTTCACCTGGGGCCAACGTCCTGACTTTC. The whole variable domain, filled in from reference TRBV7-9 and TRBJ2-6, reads DTGVSQNPRHKITKRGQNVTFRCDPISEHNRLYWYRQTLGQGPEFLTYFQNEAQLEKSRLLSDRFSAERPKGSFSTLEIQRTEQGDSAMYLCASSPTGASPGANVLTFGAGSRLTVL.

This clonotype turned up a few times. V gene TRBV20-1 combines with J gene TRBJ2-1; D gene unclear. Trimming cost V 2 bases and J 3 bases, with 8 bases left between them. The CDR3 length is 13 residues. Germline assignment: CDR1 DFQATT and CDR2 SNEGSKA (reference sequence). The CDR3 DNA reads TGCAGTGCTAGAAGGCGGAACTACAATGAGCAGTTCTTC. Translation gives CSARRRNYNEQFF.

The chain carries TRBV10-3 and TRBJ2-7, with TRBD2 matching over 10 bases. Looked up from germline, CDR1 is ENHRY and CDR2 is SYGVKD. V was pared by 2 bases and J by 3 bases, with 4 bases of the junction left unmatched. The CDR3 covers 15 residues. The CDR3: CAISEPGLAIYEQYF. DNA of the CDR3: TGTGCCATCAGTGAGCCGGGACTAGCGATCTACGAGCAGTACTTC.

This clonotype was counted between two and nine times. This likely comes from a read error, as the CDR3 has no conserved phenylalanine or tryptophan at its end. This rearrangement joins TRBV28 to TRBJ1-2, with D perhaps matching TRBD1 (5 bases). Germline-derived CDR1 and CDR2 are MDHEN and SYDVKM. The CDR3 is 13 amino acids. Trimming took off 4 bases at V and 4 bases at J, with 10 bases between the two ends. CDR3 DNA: TGTGCCAGCAGTTCGCAGGGAAGCTATGGCTACACCCTC. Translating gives CASSSQGSYGYTL.

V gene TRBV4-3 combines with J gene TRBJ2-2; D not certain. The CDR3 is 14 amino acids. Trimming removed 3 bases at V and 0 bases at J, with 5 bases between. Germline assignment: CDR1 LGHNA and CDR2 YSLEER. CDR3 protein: CASSHRSNTGELFF. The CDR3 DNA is TGCGCCAGCAGCCACCGATCGAACACCGGGGAGCTGTTTTTT.

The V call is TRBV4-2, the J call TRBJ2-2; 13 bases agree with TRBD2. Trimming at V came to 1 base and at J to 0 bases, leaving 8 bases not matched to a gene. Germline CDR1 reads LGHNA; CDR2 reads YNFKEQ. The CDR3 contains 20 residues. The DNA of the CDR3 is TGTGCCAGCAGCCAAGGAGGACTAGCGGGGGACATAGCGAACACCGGGGAGCTGTTTTTT. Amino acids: CASSQGGLAGDIANTGELFF.

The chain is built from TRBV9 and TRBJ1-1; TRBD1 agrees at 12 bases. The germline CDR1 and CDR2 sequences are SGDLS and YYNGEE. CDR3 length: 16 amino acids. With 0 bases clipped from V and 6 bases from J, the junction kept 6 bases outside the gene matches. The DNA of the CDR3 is TGTGCCAGCAGCGTAGGAGGGGACAGGGGGCTCGCTGAAGCTTTCTTT. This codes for CASSVGGDRGLAEAFF. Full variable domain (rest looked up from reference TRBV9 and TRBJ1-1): DSGVTQTPKHLITATGQRVTLRCSPRSGDLSVYWYQQSLDQGLQFLIQYYNGEERAKGNILERFSAQQFPDLHSELNLSSLELGDSALYFCASSVGGDRGLAEAFFGQGTRLTVV.

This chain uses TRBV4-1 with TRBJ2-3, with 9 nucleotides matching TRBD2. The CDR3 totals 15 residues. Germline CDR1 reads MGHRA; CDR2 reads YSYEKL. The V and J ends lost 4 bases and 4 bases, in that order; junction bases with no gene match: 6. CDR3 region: CASSLGGRGSDTQYF. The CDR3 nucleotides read TGCGCCAGCAGCCTCGGCGGGAGGGGATCAGATACGCAGTATTTT.

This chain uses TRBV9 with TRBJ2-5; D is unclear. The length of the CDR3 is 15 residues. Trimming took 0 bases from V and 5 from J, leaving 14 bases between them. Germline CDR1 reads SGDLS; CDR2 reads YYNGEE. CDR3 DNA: TGTGCCAGCAGCGTAGGAACCGCCGTTCGGGAGACCCAGTACTTC. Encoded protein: CASSVGTAVRETQYF. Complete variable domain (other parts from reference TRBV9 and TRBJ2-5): DSGVTQTPKHLITATGQRVTLRCSPRSGDLSVYWYQQSLDQGLQFLIQYYNGEERAKGNILERFSAQQFPDLHSELNLSSLELGDSALYFCASSVGTAVRETQYFGPGTRLLVL.